This T cell receptor beta chain derives from a study of early T cells in non-severe SARS-CoV-2 infection. TCRdb fed the 5' RACE reads into MiXCR, producing one record per CDR3 protein. The sample records about 57,000 distinct CDR3 sequences, approximately 12% being singletons. Only a few counts were recorded for this clonotype. The ends were cut back, 7 bases at V and 3 bases at J, with 10 bases in the middle. Germline CDR1 MNHNS, CDR2 SASEGT. CDR3 length: 14 amino acids. The J gene is TRBJ2-6, the V gene TRBV6-1, with a weak D call TRBD1 (5 bases). The origin of this receptor is an adult who was a healthcare worker with PCR-confirmed SARS-CoV-2 infection or an uninfected control (not recorded which). Material for sequencing was whole blood. The CDR3 reads CASILQDGANVLTF. The CDR3 DNA reads as TGTGCCAGCATTTTACAGGATGGGGCCAACGTCCTGACTTTC.